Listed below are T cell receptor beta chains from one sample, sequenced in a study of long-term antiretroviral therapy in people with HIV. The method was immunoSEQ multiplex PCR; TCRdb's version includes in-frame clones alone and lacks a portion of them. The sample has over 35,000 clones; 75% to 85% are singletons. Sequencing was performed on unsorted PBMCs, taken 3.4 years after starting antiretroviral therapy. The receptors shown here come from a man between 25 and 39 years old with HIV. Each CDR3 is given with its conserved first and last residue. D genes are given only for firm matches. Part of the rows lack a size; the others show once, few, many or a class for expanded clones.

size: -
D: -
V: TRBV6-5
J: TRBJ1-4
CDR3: CASSNRRTVNEKLFF
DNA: TGTGCCAGCAGCAACCGCCGGACAGTTAATGAAAAACTGTTTTTT

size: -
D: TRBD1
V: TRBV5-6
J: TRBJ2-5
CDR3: CASSRPGQGEETQYF
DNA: TGTGCCAGCAGCAGGCCGGGACAGGGGGAAGAGACCCAGTACTTC

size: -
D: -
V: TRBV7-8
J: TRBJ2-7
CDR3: CASSPKSLASYEQYF
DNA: TGTGCCAGCAGCCCCAAATCACTAGCCTCCTACGAGCAGTACTTC

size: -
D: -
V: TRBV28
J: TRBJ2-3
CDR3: CASSLGVRAYF
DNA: TGTGCCAGCAGTTTGGGGGTTAGGGCTTATTTT

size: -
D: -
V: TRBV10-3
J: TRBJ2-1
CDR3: CATVMTGSSYNEQFF
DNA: TGTGCCACAGTAATGACAGGAAGCTCCTACAATGAGCAGTTCTTC

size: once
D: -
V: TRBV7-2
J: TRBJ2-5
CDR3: CASSSEGGAQETQYF
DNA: TGTGCCAGCAGCTCCGAGGGCGGGGCACAAGAGACCCAGTACTTC

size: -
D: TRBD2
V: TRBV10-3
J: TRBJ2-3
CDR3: CAISDPLAGEITDTQYF
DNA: TGTGCCATCAGTGACCCACTAGCGGGAGAGATAACAGATACGCAGTATTTT

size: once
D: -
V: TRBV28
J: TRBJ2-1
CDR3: CASTRTGTYNEQFF
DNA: TGTGCCAGCACCAGAACAGGGACCTACAATGAGCAGTTCTTC

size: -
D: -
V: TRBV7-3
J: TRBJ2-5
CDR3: CASSPGWRREETQYF
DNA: TGTGCCAGCAGCCCCGGGTGGCGGAGGGAAGAGACCCAGTACTTC

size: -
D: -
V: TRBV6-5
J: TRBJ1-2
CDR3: CASTLSGGADGYTF
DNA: TGTGCCAGCACCTTATCGGGGGGGGCGGATGGCTACACCTTC

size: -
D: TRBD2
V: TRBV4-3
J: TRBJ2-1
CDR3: CASSQGVGTSGRMEQFF
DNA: TGCGCCAGCAGCCAAGGGGTGGGGACTAGCGGGAGGATGGAGCAGTTCTTC

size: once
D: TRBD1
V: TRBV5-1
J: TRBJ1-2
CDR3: CASSLEGASGYTF
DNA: TGCGCCAGCAGCTTGGAGGGGGCGAGTGGCTACACCTTC

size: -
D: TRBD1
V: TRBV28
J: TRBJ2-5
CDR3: CASSQTGQGGKTQYF
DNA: TGTGCCAGCAGCCAAACGGGACAGGGCGGAAAGACCCAGTACTTC

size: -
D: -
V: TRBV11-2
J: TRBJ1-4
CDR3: CASSLATATNEKLFF
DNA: TGTGCCAGCAGCTTAGCTACAGCGACTAATGAAAAACTGTTTTTT

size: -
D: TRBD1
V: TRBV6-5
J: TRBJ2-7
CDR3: CASSPQGAPVEQYF
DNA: TGTGCCAGCAGTCCACAGGGGGCACCCGTCGAGCAGTACTTC

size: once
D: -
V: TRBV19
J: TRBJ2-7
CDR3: CASSITGEVFYEQYF
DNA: TGTGCCAGTAGTATTACGGGGGAAGTTTTCTACGAGCAGTACTTC

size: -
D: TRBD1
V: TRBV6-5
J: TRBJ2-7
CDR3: CASSTGQGSYEQYF
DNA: TGTGCCAGCAGCACTGGACAGGGTTCCTACGAGCAGTACTTC

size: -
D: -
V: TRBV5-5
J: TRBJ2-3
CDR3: CASSSLRGDTQYF
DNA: TGTGCCAGCAGCTCCCTTCGTGGAGATACGCAGTATTTT

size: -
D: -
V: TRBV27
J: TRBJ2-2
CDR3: CASSLMVNTGELFF
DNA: TGTGCCAGCAGTTTAATGGTAAACACCGGGGAGCTGTTTTTT

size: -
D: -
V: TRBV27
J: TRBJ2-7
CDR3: CASSPRVRGSLRYEQYF
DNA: TGTGCCAGCAGCCCCCGCGTTAGGGGGAGTCTAAGGTACGAGCAGTACTTC

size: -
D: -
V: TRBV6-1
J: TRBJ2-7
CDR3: CASSEGQALYEQYF
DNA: TGTGCCAGCAGTGAGGGGCAGGCCCTCTACGAGCAGTACTTC

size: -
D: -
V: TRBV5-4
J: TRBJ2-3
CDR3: CASSLASRSGTDTQYF
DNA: TGTGCCAGCAGCTTGGCTAGCCGGAGTGGAACAGATACGCAGTATTTT

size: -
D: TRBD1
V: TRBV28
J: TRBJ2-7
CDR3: CASRTPTGGIGEQYF
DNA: TGTGCCAGCAGGACACCAACAGGGGGAATCGGCGAGCAGTACTTC

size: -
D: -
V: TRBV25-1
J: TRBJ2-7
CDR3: CASSGGQGVYEQYF
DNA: TGTGCCAGCAGTGGCGGGCAGGGAGTCTACGAGCAGTACTTC

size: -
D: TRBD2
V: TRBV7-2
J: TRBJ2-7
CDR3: CASSPKLAGAYEQYF
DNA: TGTGCCAGCAGCCCAAAACTAGCGGGGGCCTACGAGCAGTACTTC

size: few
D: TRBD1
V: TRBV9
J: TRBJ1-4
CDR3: CASSATGTVNEKLFF
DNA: TGTGCCAGCAGCGCCACCGGGACAGTTAATGAAAAACTGTTTTTT

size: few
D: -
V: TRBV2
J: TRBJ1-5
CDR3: CASMRSNQPQHF
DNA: TGTGCCAGCATGAGGAGCAATCAGCCCCAGCATTTT

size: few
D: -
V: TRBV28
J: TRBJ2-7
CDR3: CASSAGGAWEQYF
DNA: TGTGCCAGCAGCGCCGGTGGGGCATGGGAGCAGTACTTC

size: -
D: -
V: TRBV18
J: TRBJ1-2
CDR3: CASSPLEAVGGYTF
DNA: TGTGCCAGCTCACCACTCGAAGCGGTCGGGGGCTACACCTTC

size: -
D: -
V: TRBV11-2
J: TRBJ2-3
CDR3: CASSPTLGRDSDTQYF
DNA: TGTGCCAGCAGCCCAACCTTAGGCAGGGATTCAGATACGCAGTATTTT

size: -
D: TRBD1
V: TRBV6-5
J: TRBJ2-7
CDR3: CASSYNRDRGRQQYF
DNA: TGTGCCAGCAGTTACAACAGGGACAGGGGTCGGCAGCAGTACTTC

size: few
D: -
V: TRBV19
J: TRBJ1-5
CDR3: CASSANLGRGNQPQHF
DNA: TGTGCCAGTAGTGCGAACCTTGGCAGGGGCAATCAGCCCCAGCATTTT

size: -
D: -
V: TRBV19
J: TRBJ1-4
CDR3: CASSIKGQIDNGKLFF
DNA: TGTGCCAGTAGTATCAAAGGGCAGATAGACAATGGAAAACTGTTTTTT

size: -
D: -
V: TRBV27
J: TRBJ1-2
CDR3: CASSSRVGYGYTF
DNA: TGTGCCAGCAGTTCCAGGGTTGGGTATGGCTACACCTTC

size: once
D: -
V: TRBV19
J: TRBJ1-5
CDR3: CASSIDLPGQPQHF
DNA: TGTGCCAGTAGTATAGATCTCCCGGGCCAGCCCCAGCATTTT

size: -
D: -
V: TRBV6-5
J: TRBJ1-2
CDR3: CASSTGGHGYTF
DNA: TGTGCCAGCAGTACGGGGGGGCATGGCTACACCTTC

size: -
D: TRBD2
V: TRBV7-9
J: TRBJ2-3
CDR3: CASRHLRSGRADTQYF
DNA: TGTGCCAGCAGACATTTACGTAGCGGGAGGGCAGATACGCAGTATTTT

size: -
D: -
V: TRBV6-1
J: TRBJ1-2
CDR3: CASTQNPTTLRGYTF
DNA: TGTGCCAGCACCCAAAACCCGACGACTTTGCGTGGCTACACCTTC

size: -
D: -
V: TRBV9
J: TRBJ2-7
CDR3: CASSVVPGTYEQYF
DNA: TGTGCCAGCAGCGTAGTTCCTGGTACCTACGAGCAGTACTTC

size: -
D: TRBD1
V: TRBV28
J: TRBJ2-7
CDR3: CASSSPGTASYEQYF
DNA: TGTGCCAGCAGTTCACCGGGGACAGCTTCCTACGAGCAGTACTTC

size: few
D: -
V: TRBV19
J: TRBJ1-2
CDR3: CASNTVGGHSNYGYTF
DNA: TGTGCCAGTAATACCGTCGGGGGGCACTCTAACTATGGCTACACCTTC

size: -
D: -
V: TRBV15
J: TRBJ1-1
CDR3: CATSPRTVNTEAFF
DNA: TGTGCCACCAGCCCACGGACGGTGAACACTGAAGCTTTCTTT

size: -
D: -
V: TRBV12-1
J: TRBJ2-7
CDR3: CASSGPGGKYEQYF
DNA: TGTGCCAGCAGCGGGCCCGGGGGTAAGTACGAGCAGTACTTC

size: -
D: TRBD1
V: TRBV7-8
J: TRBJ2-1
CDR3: CASKDRESYNEQFF
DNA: TGTGCCAGTAAGGACAGGGAGTCCTACAATGAGCAGTTCTTC

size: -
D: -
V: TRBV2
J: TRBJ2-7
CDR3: CASTGGTDYEQYF
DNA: TGTGCCAGCACCGGAGGTACAGACTACGAGCAGTACTTC

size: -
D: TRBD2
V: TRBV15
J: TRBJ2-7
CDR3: CATSRTKSGSSYEQYF
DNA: TGTGCCACCAGCAGAACCAAGAGCGGGAGCTCCTACGAGCAGTACTTC

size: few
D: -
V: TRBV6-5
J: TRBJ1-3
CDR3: CASRKMPGNTIYF
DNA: TGTGCCAGCCGCAAAATGCCGGGAAACACCATATATTTT

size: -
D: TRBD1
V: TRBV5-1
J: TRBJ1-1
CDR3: CASSSGTGGMNTEAFF
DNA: TGCGCCAGCAGCTCCGGGACAGGGGGGATGAACACTGAAGCTTTCTTT

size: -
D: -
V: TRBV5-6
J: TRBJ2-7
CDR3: CASSLPGPYYEQYF
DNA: TGTGCCAGCAGCTTACCTGGGCCCTACTACGAGCAGTACTTC

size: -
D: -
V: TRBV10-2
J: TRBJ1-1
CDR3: CASSEGGPVGTNEAFF
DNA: TGCGCCAGCAGTGAGGGAGGGCCAGTCGGGACGAATGAAGCTTTCTTT

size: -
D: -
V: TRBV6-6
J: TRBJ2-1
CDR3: CASSYVGEQFF
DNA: TGTGCCAGCAGTTACGTTGGTGAGCAGTTCTTC

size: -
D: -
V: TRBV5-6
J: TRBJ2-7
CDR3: CASSLVSASSYEQYF
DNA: TGTGCCAGCAGCTTGGTTAGCGCGAGCTCCTACGAGCAGTACTTC